There are many counts of the clone carrying this T cell receptor beta chain. This entry is derived from a study of T cells in Graves' hyperthyroidism and ophthalmopathy. Across the whole study: Blood from the periphery was taken at initial diagnosis, before any treatment.

The source of the PBMCs was 9.5 to 10 ml of fresh peripheral blood. V dropped 0 bases and J dropped 10 bases, with 9 bases sitting between them. CDR3 size: 12 residues. The V gene's germline CDR1 is ENHRY and CDR2 SYGVKD. RNA transcripts provided the source from which TCR beta CDR3 regions were amplified. An initial round of RT-PCR targeting the TCR CDR3 relied on the HTBI primer set. TCRdb itself ran the multiplex PCR reads through MiXCR, one entry per CDR3 protein. The repertoire holds hundreds of thousands of distinct CDR3 sequences, with about 14% as singletons. The sample was blood. The rearrangement uses TRBV10-3 and TRBJ1-1, with D uncertain. The source is a middle-aged woman with Graves' ophthalmopathy. The CDR3, as DNA: TGTGCCATCAGTGAGTCGGGCGGGTCAGCTTTCTTT. Its translation is CAISESGGSAFF.